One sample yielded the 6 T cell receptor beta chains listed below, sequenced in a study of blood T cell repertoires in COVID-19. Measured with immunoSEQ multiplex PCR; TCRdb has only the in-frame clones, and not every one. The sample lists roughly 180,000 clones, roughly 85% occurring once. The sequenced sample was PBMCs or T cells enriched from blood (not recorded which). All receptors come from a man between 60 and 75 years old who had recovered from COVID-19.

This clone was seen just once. The CDR3 coding sequence is TGTGCCAGCAGTCCCACCACTACTAGCGGGGTAGTGACCCAGTACTTC. Its protein product is CASSPTTTSGVVTQYF. The chain employs TRBV3-1 (or the pseudogene TRBV3-2) and TRBJ2-5, with 10 bases that match TRBD2. The V gene's germline CDR1 is LGHDT and CDR2 YNNKEL (reference sequence). This CDR3 is built from 16 residues. V lost 6 bases to trimming and J lost 7 bases; unmatched junction nucleotides: 14.

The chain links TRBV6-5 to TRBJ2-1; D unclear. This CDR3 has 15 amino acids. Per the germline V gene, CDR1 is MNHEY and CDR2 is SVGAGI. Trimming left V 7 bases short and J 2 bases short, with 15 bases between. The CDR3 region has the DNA TGTGCCAGCACCCTAGGCCAGAAACCCTACAATGAGCAGTTCTTC. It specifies CASTLGQKPYNEQFF.

CDR3 bases: TGTGCCAGCCTGACTAGCGGGTCCTACGAGCAGTACTTC. It yields the protein CASLTSGSYEQYF. The chain carries TRBV28 and TRBJ2-7; 10 nucleotides agree with TRBD2. V shed 8 bases, J shed 1 base, and the junction held 2 bases outside the gene matches. CDR1 and CDR2 (germline): MDHEN, SYDVKM. The CDR3 length is 13 residues.

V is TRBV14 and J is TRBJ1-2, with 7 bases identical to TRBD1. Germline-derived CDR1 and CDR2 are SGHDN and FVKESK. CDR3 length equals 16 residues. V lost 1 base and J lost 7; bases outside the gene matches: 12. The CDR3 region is CASSQAVTGAPTGYTF. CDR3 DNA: TGTGCCAGCAGCCAAGCCGTAACAGGGGCACCGACTGGCTACACCTTC.

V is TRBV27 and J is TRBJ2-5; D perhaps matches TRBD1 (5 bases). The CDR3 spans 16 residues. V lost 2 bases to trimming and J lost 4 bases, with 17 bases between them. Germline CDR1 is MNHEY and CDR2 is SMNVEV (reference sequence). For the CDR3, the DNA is TGTGCCAGCAGTTTACGTAGTTCGTTAGGGGTAGAGACCCAGTACTTC. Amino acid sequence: CASSLRSSLGVETQYF.

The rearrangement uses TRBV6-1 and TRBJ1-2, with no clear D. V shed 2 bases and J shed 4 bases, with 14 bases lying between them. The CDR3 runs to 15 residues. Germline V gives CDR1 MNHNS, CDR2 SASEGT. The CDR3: CASSENLGLAYGYTF. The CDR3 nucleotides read TGTGCCAGCAGTGAAAATCTAGGGCTAGCCTATGGCTACACCTTC.